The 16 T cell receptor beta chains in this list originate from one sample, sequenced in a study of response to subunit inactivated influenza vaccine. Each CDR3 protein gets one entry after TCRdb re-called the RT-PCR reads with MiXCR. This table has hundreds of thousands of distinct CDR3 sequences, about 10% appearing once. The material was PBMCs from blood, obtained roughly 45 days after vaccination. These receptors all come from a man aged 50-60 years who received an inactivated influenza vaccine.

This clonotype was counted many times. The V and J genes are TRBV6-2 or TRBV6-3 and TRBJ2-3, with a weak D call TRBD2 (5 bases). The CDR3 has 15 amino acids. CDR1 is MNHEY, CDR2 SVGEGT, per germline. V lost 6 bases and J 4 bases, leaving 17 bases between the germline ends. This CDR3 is CASSTEVGWPDTQYF. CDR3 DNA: TGTGCCAGCAGCACGGAGGTGGGGTGGCCAGATACGCAGTATTTT.

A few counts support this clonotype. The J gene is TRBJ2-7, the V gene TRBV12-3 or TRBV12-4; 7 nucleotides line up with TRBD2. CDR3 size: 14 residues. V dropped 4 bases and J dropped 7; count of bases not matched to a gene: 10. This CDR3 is CASSYGGSGLEQYF. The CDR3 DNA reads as TGTGCCAGCAGTTATGGCGGGAGTGGGTTGGAGCAGTACTTC.

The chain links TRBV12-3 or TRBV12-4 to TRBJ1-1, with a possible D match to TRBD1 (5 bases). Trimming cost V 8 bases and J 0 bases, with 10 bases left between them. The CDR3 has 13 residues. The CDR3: CASGGMMNTEAFF. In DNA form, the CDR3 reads TGTGCCAGCGGGGGGATGATGAACACTGAAGCTTTCTTT.

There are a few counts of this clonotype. The CDR3 here is CASSQDNRETYEQYF. The CDR3 DNA reads TGTGCCAGCAGCCAAGATAATCGGGAAACCTACGAGCAGTACTTC. The chain combines TRBV4-2 with TRBJ2-7, with a possible D match to TRBD2 (5 bases). Germline V gene lookup returns CDR1 LGHNA and CDR2 YNFKEQ. Deletions cut 0 bases from V and 2 bases from J, with 11 bases between. This CDR3 is 15 amino acids long.

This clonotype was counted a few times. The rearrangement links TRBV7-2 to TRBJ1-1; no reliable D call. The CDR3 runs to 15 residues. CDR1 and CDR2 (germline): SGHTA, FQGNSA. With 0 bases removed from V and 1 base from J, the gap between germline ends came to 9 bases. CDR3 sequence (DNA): TGTGCCAGCAGCTTAGCCCTCCAGCCGAACACTGAAGCTTTCTTT. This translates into CASSLALQPNTEAFF. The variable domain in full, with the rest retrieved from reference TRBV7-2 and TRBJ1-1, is GAGVSQSPSNKVTEKGKDVELRCDPISGHTALYWYRQSLGQGLEFLIYFQGNSAPDKSGLPSDRFSAERTGGSVSTLTIQRTQQEDSAVYLCASSLALQPNTEAFFGQGTRLTVV.

The CDR3 DNA reads TGTGCCAGCAGCTCGCGGGGGGGCCTTTACAATGAGCAGTTCTTC. Its protein product is CASSSRGGLYNEQFF. This chain links TRBV7-8 with TRBJ2-1; 9 nucleotides line up with TRBD2. The CDR3 loop spans 15 amino acids. Germline CDR1 SGHVS, CDR2 FQNEAQ. V shed 4 bases, J shed 4 bases, and the junction held 5 bases outside the gene matches.

The CDR3 region is CSVGGSSSTDTQYF. The CDR3 DNA reads TGCAGCGTTGGGGGGTCTTCTAGCACAGATACGCAGTATTTT. The V and J genes are TRBV29-1 and TRBJ2-3; D could derive from TRBD1 or TRBD2 (5 bases each). Germline V gene sequence: CDR1 SQVTM, CDR2 ANQGSEA. The germline V and J ends were trimmed by 4 bases and 0 bases, with 11 bases remaining between them. This CDR3 contains 14 residues.

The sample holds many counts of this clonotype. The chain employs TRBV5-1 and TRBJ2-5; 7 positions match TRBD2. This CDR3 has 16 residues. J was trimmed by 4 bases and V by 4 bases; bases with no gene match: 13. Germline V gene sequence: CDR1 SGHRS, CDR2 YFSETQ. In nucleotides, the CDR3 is TGCGCCAGCAGCCCGACTAGCAACCGCCGGGGAGAGACCCAGTACTTC. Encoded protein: CASSPTSNRRGETQYF.

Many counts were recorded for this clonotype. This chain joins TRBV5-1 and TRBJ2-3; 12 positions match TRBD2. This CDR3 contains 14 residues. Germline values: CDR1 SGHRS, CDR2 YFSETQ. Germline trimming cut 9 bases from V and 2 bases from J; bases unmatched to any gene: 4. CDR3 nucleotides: TGCGCCACCCGGACTAGCGGGATCACAGATACGCAGTATTTT. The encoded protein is CATRTSGITDTQYF.

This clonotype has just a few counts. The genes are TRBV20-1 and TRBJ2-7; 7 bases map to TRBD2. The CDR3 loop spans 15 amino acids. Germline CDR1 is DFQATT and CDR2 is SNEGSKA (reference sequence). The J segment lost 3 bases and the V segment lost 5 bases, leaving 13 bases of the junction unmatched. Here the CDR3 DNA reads TGCAGTGCTGGCCCGGGGGGACCGGCCGACTACGAGCAGTACTTC. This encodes CSAGPGGPADYEQYF.

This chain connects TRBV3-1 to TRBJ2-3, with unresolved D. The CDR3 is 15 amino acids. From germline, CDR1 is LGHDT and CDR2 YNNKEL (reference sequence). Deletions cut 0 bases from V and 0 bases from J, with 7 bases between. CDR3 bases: TGTGCCAGCAGCCAAGAGGGAACAAGCACAGATACGCAGTATTTT. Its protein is CASSQEGTSTDTQYF.

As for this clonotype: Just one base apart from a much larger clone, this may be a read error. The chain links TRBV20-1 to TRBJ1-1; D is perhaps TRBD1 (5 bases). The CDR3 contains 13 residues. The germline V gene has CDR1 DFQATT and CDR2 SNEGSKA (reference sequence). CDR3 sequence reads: CSPTETVRGEAFF. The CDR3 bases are TGCAGCCCGACCGAGACCGTGAGGGGTGAAGCTTTCTTT.

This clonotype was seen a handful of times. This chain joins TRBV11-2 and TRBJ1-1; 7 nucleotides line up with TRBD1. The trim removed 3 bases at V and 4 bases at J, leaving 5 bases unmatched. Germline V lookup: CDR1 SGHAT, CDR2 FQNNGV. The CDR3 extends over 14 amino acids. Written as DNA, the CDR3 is TGTGCCAGCAGCTTCACGACAGGGAGCACTGAAGCTTTCTTT. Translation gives CASSFTTGSTEAFF.

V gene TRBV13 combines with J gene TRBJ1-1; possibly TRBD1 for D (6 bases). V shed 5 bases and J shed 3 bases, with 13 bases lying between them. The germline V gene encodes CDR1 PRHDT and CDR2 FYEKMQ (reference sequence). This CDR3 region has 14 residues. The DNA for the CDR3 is TGTGCCAGCAGCACCCAGGGGTGGGACACTGAAGCTTTCTTT. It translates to CASSTQGWDTEAFF.

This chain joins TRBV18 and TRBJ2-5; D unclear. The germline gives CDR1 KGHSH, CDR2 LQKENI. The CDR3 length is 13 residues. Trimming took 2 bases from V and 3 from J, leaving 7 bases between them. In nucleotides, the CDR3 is TGTGCCAGCTCACCAAGAAGCGAAGAGACCCAGTACTTC. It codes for CASSPRSEETQYF.

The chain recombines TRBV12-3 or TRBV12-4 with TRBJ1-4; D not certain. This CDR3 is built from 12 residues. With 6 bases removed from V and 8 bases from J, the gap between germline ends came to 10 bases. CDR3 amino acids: CASSNPKEKLFF. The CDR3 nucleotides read TGTGCCAGCAGCAACCCCAAGGAAAAACTGTTTTTT.